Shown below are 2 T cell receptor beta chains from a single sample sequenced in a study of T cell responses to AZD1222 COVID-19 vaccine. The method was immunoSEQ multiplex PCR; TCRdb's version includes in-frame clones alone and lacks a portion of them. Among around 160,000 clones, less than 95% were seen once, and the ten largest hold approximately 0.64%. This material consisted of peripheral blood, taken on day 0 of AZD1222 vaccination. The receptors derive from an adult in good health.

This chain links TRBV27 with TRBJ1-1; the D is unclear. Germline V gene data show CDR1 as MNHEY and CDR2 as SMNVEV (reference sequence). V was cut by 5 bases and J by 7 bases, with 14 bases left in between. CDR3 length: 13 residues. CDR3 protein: CASSRHRTDEAFF. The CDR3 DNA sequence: TGTGCCAGCAGTAGACATAGGACGGATGAAGCTTTCTTT.

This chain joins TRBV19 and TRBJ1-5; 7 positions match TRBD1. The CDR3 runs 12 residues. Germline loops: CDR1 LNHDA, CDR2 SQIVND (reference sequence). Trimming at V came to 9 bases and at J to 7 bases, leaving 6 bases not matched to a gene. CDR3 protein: CASPGGGQPQHF. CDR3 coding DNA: TGTGCCAGCCCAGGGGGTGGCCAGCCCCAGCATTTT.